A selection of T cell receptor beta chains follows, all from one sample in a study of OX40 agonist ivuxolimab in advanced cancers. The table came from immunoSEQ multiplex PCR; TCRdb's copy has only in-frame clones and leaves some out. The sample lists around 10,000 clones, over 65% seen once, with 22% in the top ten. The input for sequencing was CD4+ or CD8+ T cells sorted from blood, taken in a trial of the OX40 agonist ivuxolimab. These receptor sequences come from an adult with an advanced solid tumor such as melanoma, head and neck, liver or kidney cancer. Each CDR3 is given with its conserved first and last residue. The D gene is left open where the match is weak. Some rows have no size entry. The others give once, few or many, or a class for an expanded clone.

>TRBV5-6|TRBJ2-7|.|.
CASSSNYEQYF
TGTGCCAGCAGCTCCAACTACGAGCAGTACTTC
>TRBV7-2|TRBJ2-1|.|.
CASSHREAGWGAEQFF
TGTGCCAGCAGCCATCGGGAAGCAGGGTGGGGGGCTGAGCAGTTCTTC
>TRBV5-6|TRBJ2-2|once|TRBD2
CASSPSTSGGAGELFF
TGTGCCAGCAGCCCGTCGACTAGCGGGGGGGCTGGGGAGCTGTTTTTT
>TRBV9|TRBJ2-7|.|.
CASSVGDLPYEQYF
TGTGCCAGCAGCGTAGGAGATCTACCCTACGAGCAGTACTTC
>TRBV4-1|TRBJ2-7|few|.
CASSQVVLGHPYEQYF
TGCGCCAGCAGCCAAGTCGTCCTTGGACACCCCTACGAGCAGTACTTC
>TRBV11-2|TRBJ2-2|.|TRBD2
CASSSGLAGVNTGELFF
TGTGCCAGCAGCTCGGGACTAGCGGGGGTGAACACCGGGGAGCTGTTTTTT
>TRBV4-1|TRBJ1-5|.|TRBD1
CASSNRQGYNQPQHF
TGCGCCAGCAGCAACCGACAGGGGTACAATCAGCCCCAGCATTTT
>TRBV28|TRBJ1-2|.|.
CASRETGRYGYTF
TGTGCCAGCAGAGAAACAGGGCGCTATGGCTACACCTTC
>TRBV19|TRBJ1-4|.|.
CAIKRTADATNEKLFF
TGTGCCATCAAACGGACAGCCGATGCAACTAATGAAAAACTGTTTTTT
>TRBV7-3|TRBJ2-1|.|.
CASSGPGGEQFF
TGTGCCAGCAGCGGACCCGGGGGAGAGCAGTTCTTC
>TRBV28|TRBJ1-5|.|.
CASSLDGSNQPQHF
TGTGCCAGCAGTTTAGACGGAAGCAATCAGCCCCAGCATTTT
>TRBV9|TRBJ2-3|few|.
CASSVGGEDTQYF
TGTGCCAGCAGCGTGGGGGGCGAGGATACGCAGTATTTT
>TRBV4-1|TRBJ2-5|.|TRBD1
CASGKRTGAQQEAQYF
TGCGCCAGCGGTAAACGGACAGGAGCCCAACAAGAGGCCCAGTACTTC
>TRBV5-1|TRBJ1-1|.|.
CASSLGDEAFF
TGCGCCAGCAGCTTGGGTGATGAAGCTTTCTTT
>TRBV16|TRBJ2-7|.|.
CASNQTGYEQYF
TGTGCCAGCAACCAAACTGGATACGAGCAGTACTTC
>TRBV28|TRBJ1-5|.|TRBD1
CASRRTGGNQPQHF
TGTGCCAGCAGACGGACAGGCGGCAATCAGCCCCAGCATTTT
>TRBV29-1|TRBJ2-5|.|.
CSVEVNSKGLGWTQYF
TGCAGCGTTGAAGTGAACTCTAAGGGGCTAGGGTGGACCCAGTACTTC
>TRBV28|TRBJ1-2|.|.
CASSSPHGGLGYTF
TGTGCCAGCAGTAGTCCCCACGGGGGTTTGGGCTACACCTTC
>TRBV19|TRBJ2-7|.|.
CASSFDGVYEQYF
TGTGCCAGTAGTTTCGACGGAGTCTACGAGCAGTACTTC
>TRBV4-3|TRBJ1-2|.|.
CASSTALTSGNYGYTF
TGCGCCAGCAGCACCGCCCTAACCTCCGGGAACTATGGCTACACCTTC
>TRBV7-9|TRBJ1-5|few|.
CASRLGNQPQHF
TGTGCCAGCAGATTGGGCAATCAGCCCCAGCATTTT
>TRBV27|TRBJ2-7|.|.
CASSPRGRNSYEQYF
TGTGCCAGCAGCCCCAGGGGCCGTAATTCCTACGAGCAGTACTTC
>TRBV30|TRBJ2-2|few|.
CAWSGLSGELFF
TGTGCCTGGAGTGGGTTGTCCGGGGAGCTGTTTTTT
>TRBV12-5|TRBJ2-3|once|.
CASGPGASSDTQYF
TGTGCTAGTGGCCCTGGGGCTAGTTCGGATACGCAGTATTTT
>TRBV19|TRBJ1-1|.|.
CASSIGLLNTEAFF
TGTGCCAGTAGTATAGGACTGTTGAACACTGAAGCTTTCTTT
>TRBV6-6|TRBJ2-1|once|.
CASSYSVGNEQFF
TGTGCCAGCAGTTACTCGGTTGGGAATGAGCAGTTCTTC